This record looks at one T cell receptor (beta chain) sequence and its context. The antigen remains unidentified. TCRdb's table, derived via immunoSEQ multiplex PCR, lists solely in-frame clones and lacks some. The data contain 100,000 to 150,000 clones, over 70% of them singletons. The sample belongs to a study of T cell responses to AZD1222 COVID-19 vaccine. In the study overall: Pooled samples include second doses given at about 4 or 12 weeks.

V shed 5 bases and J 7 bases; nucleotides not matched to a gene: 9. The CDR3 contains 15 residues. CDR1 is MDHEN, CDR2 SYDVKM, per germline. Study outcomes and limitations: Reports indicate that nearly half of spike-specific TCRs are directed at unmutated variant regions. White British people made up most donors, females outnumbered males, and clonal diversity was possibly underestimated.

The gene calls are TRBV28 and TRBJ2-7; TRBD1 agrees at 12 bases. The sequence came from an adult in good health. Sequences were derived from peripheral blood, sampled on day 0 of AZD1222 vaccination. This CDR3 reads CASSPGQGALREQYF. The CDR3 nucleotides read TGTGCCAGCAGTCCGGGACAGGGGGCGTTAAGGGAGCAGTACTTC.